This entry lists 5 T cell receptor beta chains sequenced from one sample in a study of OX40 agonist ivuxolimab in advanced cancers. Receptors were amplified or captured by the immunoSEQ multiplex PCR assay. TCRdb provides this immuneACCESS table in a form limited to in-frame rearrangements. Some clones are lacking; in checked studies, under half of them reflect an unresolved V gene, and why the rest are absent is not known. The sample yields nearly 85,000 clones; approximately 87% were counted once. The ten largest account for more than 0.75% of the sample. The sample in question was CD4+ or CD8+ T cells sorted from blood, obtained in a trial of the OX40 agonist ivuxolimab. The origin of the receptors is an adult with an advanced solid tumor such as melanoma, head and neck, liver or kidney cancer.

This clone was detected only once. The J gene is TRBJ2-7, the V gene TRBV5-5; TRBD1 matches at 7 bases. The germline V gene encodes CDR1 SGHKS and CDR2 YYEKEE (reference sequence). V shed 3 bases, J shed 4 bases, and the junction held 13 bases outside the gene matches. The CDR3 is 16 amino acids. The CDR3 is CASSWTPGQSSYEQYF. For the CDR3, the DNA is TGTGCCAGCAGCTGGACACCGGGACAGAGCTCTTACGAGCAGTACTTC.

The V and J genes are TRBV5-4 and TRBJ2-6; no reliable D call. The CDR3 contains 15 residues. The V end lost 0 bases, the J end lost 2 bases, and 6 bases lay between the germline ends. Germline CDR1 is SGHNT and CDR2 is YYREEE (reference sequence). The CDR3 loop reads CASSLDFTGANVLTF. CDR3 DNA: TGTGCCAGCAGCTTGGATTTTACTGGGGCCAACGTCCTGACTTTC.

The V and J genes are TRBV18 and TRBJ2-7, with D unclear. Trimming took 3 bases from V and 3 from J, leaving 6 bases between them. Germline V lookup: CDR1 KGHSH, CDR2 LQKENI. CDR3 length: 12 amino acids. CDR3 DNA sequence: TGTGCCAGCTCACCCACTGGCTACGAGCAGTACTTC. It yields the protein CASSPTGYEQYF.

Only one count was recorded for this clone. The gene calls are TRBV7-3 and TRBJ2-2; possibly TRBD1 for D (6 bases). Germline V CDR1 and CDR2: SGHTA, FQGTGA. V lost 5 bases to trimming and J lost 7 bases, with 11 bases between them. The CDR3 contains 13 residues. The CDR3 DNA reads as TGTGCCAGCAGCCAAGACAGGTTCGGGGAGCTGTTTTTT. This gives the protein CASSQDRFGELFF.

The rearrangement uses TRBV9 and TRBJ1-1; D gene ambiguous. There are 13 residues in the CDR3. V lost 0 bases and J lost 6, with 9 bases in between. Germline CDR1 reads SGDLS; CDR2 reads YYNGEE. CDR3 sequence: CASSVAIEAEAFF. CDR3 coding DNA: TGTGCCAGCAGCGTAGCTATTGAAGCTGAAGCTTTCTTT.